The source of this T cell receptor beta chain is a study of cytotoxic CD8 clonotypes in ibrutinib-treated CLL. Study context: Response sampling came at median around twelve months of treatment, ranging 6 to 36 months.

The CDR3 is 13 amino acids. The germline CDR1 and CDR2 sequences are SGHRS and YFSETQ. The V end was cut by 1 base, the J end by 9 bases, with 11 bases between. This table comes from immunoSEQ multiplex PCR, and its TCRdb copy is limited to in-frame clones, with some not included. The sample yields 200,000 to 250,000 clones, nearly 80% seen once. The chain couples TRBV5-1 to TRBJ1-3; a weak D match, TRBD1 (6 bases). The source is a human donor with chronic lymphocytic leukemia. The sample here was PBMCs, taken after 12 months of ibrutinib treatment. Here the CDR3 reads CASSLSRGATIYF. The CDR3, as DNA: TGCGCCAGCAGCTTGTCCCGGGGGGCCACCATATATTTT.